The 16 T cell receptor beta chains given below trace back to one sample, sequenced in a study of T-cell memory formation after mild COVID-19. TCRdb reprocessed the 5' RACE reads via MiXCR and lists one record per CDR3 protein. The sample gives about 560,000 distinct CDR3 sequences, 15% to 20% of which show up once; 12% is in the top ten. Sequencing input: PBMCs or a T cell subset sorted from them (not recorded which). These receptors were collected from an adult woman who had mild COVID-19 (a few samples of this study predate the infection). Cell type and time point are not known.

This clonotype has just a few counts. This chain uses TRBV4-1 with TRBJ2-5; 8 nucleotides line up with TRBD2. J lost 4 bases, V lost 1 base, and 5 bases had no gene match. The CDR3 sequence is 15 residues long. Germline CDR1 MGHRA, CDR2 YSYEKL. The CDR3 region is CASSQVGGLVETQYF. The CDR3 nucleotides read TGCGCCAGCAGCCAAGTGGGGGGACTAGTAGAGACCCAGTACTTC.

The V and J genes are TRBV25-1 and TRBJ2-2; 8 bases match TRBD1. After removal of 2 bases from V and 7 bases from J, the junction contained 3 bases not matched to a gene. The CDR3 totals 14 residues. CDR1 and CDR2 (germline): MGHDK, SYGVNS. The CDR3 here is CASSEPRGLGELFF. The CDR3 coding sequence is TGTGCCAGCAGTGAACCCAGGGGGCTCGGGGAGCTGTTTTTT.

This clonotype was found a few times. V and J are TRBV5-1 and TRBJ2-7; the match to TRBD2 covers 8 bases. Trimming removed 4 bases from V and 2 bases from J; junction bases left unmatched: 11. Germline lookup yields CDR1 SGHRS and CDR2 YFSETQ. The CDR3 runs 16 residues. The CDR3 DNA reads TGCGCCAGCAGCCATAACCGGGATAGCGGGGCCTACGAGCAGTACTTC. This sequence encodes CASSHNRDSGAYEQYF.

This clonotype was found a few times. A junction boundary mismatches the germline segment, possibly from a read error. The chain links TRBV6-2 or TRBV6-3 to TRBJ1-2; D remains ambiguous. The CDR3 is 11 residues long. The V gene's germline CDR1 is MNHEY and CDR2 SVGEGT. The CDR3 sequence is CASSLPPDKDF. The CDR3 DNA sequence: TGTGCCAGCAGCCTACCCCCAGACAAGGACTTC.

A few counts support this clonotype. The chain is built from TRBV4-1 and TRBJ1-1; TRBD1 might be the D (5 bases). The CDR3 spans 13 residues. Between the trimmed V and J ends, which lost 2 bases and 7 bases, there was a span of 11 bases. Germline values: CDR1 MGHRA, CDR2 YSYEKL. DNA of the CDR3: TGCGCCAGCAGCCAACGGCAGGGCGTTGAAGCTTTCTTT. Its translation: CASSQRQGVEAFF.

This clonotype was recorded a few times. V usage is TRBV4-1 and J usage is TRBJ2-1; 10 positions match TRBD1. The CDR3 totals 14 residues. Trimming cost V 5 bases and J 8 bases; bases outside gene matches: 6. Germline-derived CDR1 and CDR2 are MGHRA and YSYEKL. CDR3 sequence (DNA): TGCGCCAGCAGCAGGACAGGGGGGAGGGATGAGCAGTTCTTC. Translation gives CASSRTGGRDEQFF.

The chain carries TRBV7-2 and TRBJ1-2; the D is unclear. CDR3 length: 15 residues. Trimming removed 2 bases from V and 2 bases from J, with 12 bases in between. The germline CDR1 and CDR2 sequences are SGHTA and FQGNSA. CDR3 coding DNA: TGTGCCAGCAGCTTACCTTTTCGGGGAAACTATGGCTACACCTTC. Translating it yields CASSLPFRGNYGYTF.

Only a few counts were recorded for this clonotype. This chain links TRBV27 with TRBJ2-1; D assignment may be TRBD1 or TRBD2 (5 bases each). The CDR3 consists of 18 residues. Germline V CDR1 and CDR2: MNHEY, SMNVEV (reference sequence). The germline V and J ends were trimmed by 3 bases and 0 bases, with 18 bases remaining between them. CDR3 coding DNA: TGTGCCAGCAGTTTCAGCAGGCGAGGGGTTAGCTCCTACAATGAGCAGTTCTTC. Translated: CASSFSRRGVSSYNEQFF.

This clonotype was counted only a few times. This sequence joins TRBV5-1 and TRBJ1-1; tentatively, D is TRBD1 (5 bases). The CDR3 is 17 amino acids. Per the germline V gene, CDR1 is SGHRS and CDR2 is YFSETQ. V was shortened by 4 bases and J by 2 bases, with 21 bases between the two germline ends. The CDR3 loop is CASSPHQGRFLNTEAFF. The CDR3 coding sequence is TGCGCCAGCAGCCCCCATCAGGGCAGATTTTTAAACACTGAAGCTTTCTTT.

This clonotype was counted between two and nine times. The gene calls are TRBV4-1 and TRBJ2-1, with TRBD2 identical over 8 bases. V was clipped by 1 base and J by 15 bases; unmatched bases: 5. CDR1 is MGHRA, CDR2 YSYEKL, per germline. The CDR3 has 12 residues. The chain's CDR3 is CASSQVGTSRFF. The DNA of the CDR3 is TGCGCCAGCAGCCAAGTGGGGACTAGTCGGTTCTTC.

This chain connects TRBV6-6 to TRBJ2-5; a possible D gene is TRBD1 (6 bases). CDR3 length equals 15 residues. V was shortened by 5 bases and J by 2 bases, with 15 bases between the two germline ends. CDR1 is MNHNY, CDR2 SVGAGI, per germline (reference sequence). CDR3 in DNA: TGTGCCAGCAGTCCTCTCGGGACACCACAAGAGACCCAGTACTTC. This codes for CASSPLGTPQETQYF.

This rearrangement joins TRBV5-1 to TRBJ2-3, with D possibly matching TRBD1 (6 bases). The CDR3 is made up of 15 amino acids. Trimming shortened V by 3 bases and J by 1 base, and 12 bases separated the two germline ends. The germline V gene has CDR1 SGHRS and CDR2 YFSETQ. The CDR3 coding sequence is TGCGCCAGCAGCTCTTCAGGGGTGGGCACAGATACGCAGTATTTT. Translating gives CASSSSGVGTDTQYF.

V usage is TRBV11-1 and J usage is TRBJ2-7; 11 bases match TRBD1. Trimming cost V 5 bases and J 3 bases; bases outside gene matches: 6. The CDR3 is made up of 15 amino acids. The germline CDR1 and CDR2 sequences are SGHAT and FQDESV (reference sequence). The chain's CDR3 is CASSLDRGLYYEQYF. For the CDR3, the DNA is TGTGCCAGCAGCCTGGACAGGGGGCTATACTACGAGCAGTACTTC.

J is TRBJ1-1 and V is TRBV14; tentative D call: TRBD1 (5 bases). The CDR3 covers 15 residues. CDR1 is SGHDN, CDR2 FVKESK, per germline. The ends were cut back, 4 bases at V and 6 bases at J, with 18 bases in the middle. CDR3 sequence reads: CASSPHDSWVPEAFF. The CDR3 coding sequence is TGTGCCAGCAGCCCCCACGACAGCTGGGTCCCTGAAGCTTTCTTT.

J is TRBJ2-5 and V is TRBV24-1; TRBD1 is a possible D gene (6 bases). V gave up 4 bases and J gave up 5 bases, with 16 bases separating them. The CDR3 runs 15 residues. CDR1 is KGHDR, CDR2 SFDVKD, per germline. DNA of the CDR3: TGTGCCACCAGTGAGCCTAAACAGGGAAGCGAGACCCAGTACTTC. Translation: CATSEPKQGSETQYF.

In its sample, this clonotype was seen a few times. The genes are TRBV7-9 and TRBJ2-7; 14 bases are shared with TRBD2. The CDR3 sequence is 13 residues long. Losses at the gene ends were 8 bases for V and 6 bases for J; bases not matched to a gene: 3. CDR1 is SEHNR and CDR2 is FQNEAQ in the germline V gene (reference sequence). CDR3 sequence (DNA): TGTGCCAGCGAGGGACTAGCGGGAGTCGAGCAGTACTTC. This gives the protein CASEGLAGVEQYF.